This TCR beta chain was identified during a study of blood T cell repertoires in COVID-19. On the study more broadly: Acute and convalescent COVID-19 samples came from the United States, Italy and Spain. In each case, the material was cDNA or gDNA derived from T cells, B-cell-depleted T cells, or PBMCs.

In the authors' methods: Amplification with reference gene primers provided the estimates of nucleated cell counts. Assay: immunoSEQ multiplex PCR; the TCRdb copy retains only in-frame clones and omits some. For V, J and clone size, that table is used; D and trimming come from the DNA. The table shows fewer than 200,000 clones, with roughly nine tenths occurring only once. The sequence was obtained from a man aged 18-30 years who had recovered from COVID-19. Material for sequencing was peripheral blood.

The CDR3: CSVARGTSGRIYTQYF. CDR3 coding DNA: TGCAGCGTTGCCCGTGGGACTAGCGGGAGGATATATACGCAGTATTTT. J is TRBJ2-3 and V is TRBV29-1; TRBD2 matches at 15 bases. V gave up 4 bases and J gave up 7 bases; unmatched junction bases: 9. The CDR3 is 16 residues long. The V gene's germline CDR1 is SQVTM and CDR2 ANQGSEA.